Each of the 29 T cell receptor beta chains below was sequenced from the same sample in a study of long-term antiretroviral therapy in people with HIV (dated by TCRdb to between 2020 and 2023). The immunoSEQ hsTCRB v3.0 assay was used at survey level resolution to sequence the TRB variable region. TCRdb mirrors the immuneACCESS table, restricted to in-frame sequences. Some clones are absent from its copies; in checked studies, under half trace to an unresolved V gene, and the reason for the others is unknown. The sample includes 42,000 or so clones, with around nine tenths observed a single time. The ten most abundant clones make up approximately 5% of the sample. Material: unsorted PBMCs, obtained 0.1 years before starting antiretroviral therapy. The receptors derive from a woman aged 50 to 60 with HIV.

The rearrangement uses TRBV2 and TRBJ1-4; no reliable D call. This CDR3 is built from 13 residues. The V and J ends lost 5 bases and 7 bases respectively, with 11 bases between them. Germline values: CDR1 SNHLY, CDR2 FYNNEI. CDR3 in amino acids: CASSNLRGEKLFF. In DNA form, the CDR3 reads TGTGCCAGCAGTAATTTGCGGGGTGAAAAACTGTTTTTT. The full variable domain, its missing parts supplied by reference TRBV2 and TRBJ1-4, is EPEVTQTPSHQVTQMGQEVILRCVPISNHLYFYWYRQILGQKVEFLVSFYNNEISEKSEIFDDQFSVERPDGSNFTLKIRSTKLEDSAMYFCASSNLRGEKLFFGSGTQLSVL.

This chain connects TRBV7-8 to TRBJ2-7; D unclear. Germline V gene sequence: CDR1 SGHVS, CDR2 FQNEAQ. This CDR3 is built from 14 residues. Trimming pared 1 base from V and 6 bases from J, leaving 13 bases between. CDR3 coding DNA: TGTGCCAGCAGCTTAGGCACCCCAGGTGGCGAGCAGTACTTC. Translated, it gives CASSLGTPGGEQYF.

The chain carries TRBV18 and TRBJ1-2; weak D call: TRBD1 (6 bases). This CDR3 is built from 13 residues. Germline values: CDR1 KGHSH, CDR2 LQKENI. The V gene lost 2 bases and the J gene lost 6 bases, with 10 bases spanning the gap. The CDR3, as DNA: TGTGCCAGCTCACCAGGGGCAGGGGATGGCTACACCTTC. Translated, it gives CASSPGAGDGYTF.

The chain recombines TRBV18 with TRBJ1-1; D is possibly TRBD1 (5 bases). There are 14 residues in the CDR3. The V end was cut by 2 bases, the J end by 1 base, with 8 bases between. The germline gives CDR1 KGHSH, CDR2 LQKENI. CDR3 sequence: CASSPLTGNTEAFF. CDR3 coding DNA: TGTGCCAGCTCACCATTAACAGGGAACACTGAAGCTTTCTTT.

The chain employs TRBV29-1 and TRBJ2-1; 8 positions agree with TRBD2. Trimming took 1 base from V and 6 from J; bases not matched to a gene: 11. Germline lookup yields CDR1 SQVTM and CDR2 ANQGSEA. The CDR3 contains 16 residues. CDR3 sequence (DNA): TGCAGCGTTGAAGGTCTGAACCAGCGGGGGCGCAATGAGCAGTTCTTC. It specifies CSVEGLNQRGRNEQFF.

The chain links TRBV30 to TRBJ2-5; D gene ambiguous. Germline V gives CDR1 GTSNPN, CDR2 SVGIG (reference sequence). There are 11 residues in the CDR3. Trimming removed 3 bases at V and 1 base at J, with 3 bases between. CDR3 nucleotide sequence: TGTGCCTGGAGCCTCCAAGAGACCCAGTACTTC. Its translation: CAWSLQETQYF.

The gene calls are TRBV5-1 and TRBJ2-2; tentatively, D is TRBD2 (6 bases). The CDR3 consists of 15 residues. In germline, CDR1 is SGHRS, CDR2 YFSETQ. V lost 5 bases and J lost 4, with 15 bases in between. The CDR3 DNA sequence: TGCGCCAGCAGGGGGGACCTAGCGTTCACCGGGGAGCTGTTTTTT. Encoded protein: CASRGDLAFTGELFF.

J is TRBJ2-7 and V is TRBV5-6; 10 bases match TRBD2. The germline V gene has CDR1 SGHDT and CDR2 YYEEEE. The J segment lost 2 bases and the V segment lost 0 bases, leaving 8 bases of the junction unmatched. This CDR3 is 17 amino acids long. The CDR3 DNA is TGTGCCAGCAGCTTGGCTAGCGGGGGAGACTTTGCCTACGAGCAGTACTTC. Encoded protein: CASSLASGGDFAYEQYF.

This clone was counted a single time. The chain recombines TRBV19 with TRBJ1-3, with D hard to call. The CDR3 has 11 amino acids. Germline-derived CDR1 and CDR2 are LNHDA and SQIVND (reference sequence). V was clipped by 3 bases and J by 5 bases, with 2 bases between them. For the CDR3, the DNA is TGTGCCAGTAGTATCCGAAACACCATATATTTT. Its protein product is CASSIRNTIYF.

The rearrangement links TRBV9 to TRBJ2-1; TRBD2 matches at 9 bases. This CDR3 is 14 amino acids long. Losses at the gene ends were 0 bases for V and 8 bases for J; bases not matched to a gene: 3. Germline V CDR1 and CDR2: SGDLS, YYNGEE. CDR3 in amino acids: CASSVGLAVYEQFF. The DNA of the CDR3 is TGTGCCAGCAGCGTAGGACTAGCGGTCTATGAGCAGTTCTTC.

CDR3 nucleotides: TGCGCCAGCAGCTTAAGGGACAGCTCTAACTATGGCTACACCTTC. It yields the protein CASSLRDSSNYGYTF. This rearrangement joins TRBV5-1 to TRBJ1-2; 7 bases align to TRBD1. The CDR3 runs 15 residues. J gave up 0 bases and V 2 bases, and 4 bases lay outside the gene matches. Germline V CDR1 and CDR2: SGHRS, YFSETQ.

Remarks on this clone: One end of the junction does not line up with germline, which may come from a read error. V usage is TRBV7-3 and J usage is TRBJ2-3, with a tentative D call TRBD2 (7 bases). Germline V lookup: CDR1 SGHTA, CDR2 FQGTGA. CDR3 length equals 16 residues. The CDR3 DNA reads TGTGCCAGCAGCATAACAGGGAGGGGGTCGGTAGATACGCAGTATTTT. Translating gives CASSITGRGSVDTQYF.

The rearrangement uses TRBV19 and TRBJ1-4; 7 bases are shared with TRBD1. V lost 5 bases to trimming and J lost 2 bases; unmatched junction nucleotides: 8. CDR1 and CDR2 from the germline V gene are LNHDA and SQIVND (reference sequence). The CDR3 is 16 amino acids. This CDR3 is CASSLRDSPTNEKLFF. CDR3 in DNA: TGTGCCAGTAGTCTCCGGGACAGCCCCACTAATGAAAAACTGTTTTTT. The variable domain in full, with the rest retrieved from reference TRBV19 and TRBJ1-4, is DGGITQSPKYLFRKEGQNVTLSCEQNLNHDAMYWYRQDPGQGLRLIYYSQIVNDFQKGDIAEGYSVSREKKESFPLTVTSAQKNPTAFYLCASSLRDSPTNEKLFFGSGTQLSVL.

The chain uses TRBV10-3 and TRBJ2-1; 9 nucleotides match TRBD2. The CDR3 has 16 residues. Unmatched junction bases numbered 4, after V lost 4 bases and J lost 0 bases. Germline V gene lookup returns CDR1 ENHRY and CDR2 SYGVKD. This chain's CDR3 is CAISVGGGGSYNEQFF. The CDR3 coding sequence is TGTGCCATCAGTGTGGGCGGGGGGGGCTCCTACAATGAGCAGTTCTTC.

This clone was counted only a few times. This chain joins TRBV5-5 and TRBJ1-5; 9 bases fit TRBD1. The germline CDR1 and CDR2 sequences are SGHKS and YYEKEE (reference sequence). Trimming cost V 2 bases and J 1 base; bases outside gene matches: 7. This CDR3 contains 17 residues. This CDR3 is CASSLLRDRASNQPQHF. In DNA form, the CDR3 reads TGTGCCAGCAGCTTACTCCGGGACAGGGCAAGCAATCAGCCCCAGCATTTT.

The V and J genes are TRBV9 and TRBJ2-2; D is possibly TRBD1 or TRBD2 (6 bases each). V was shortened by 4 bases and J by 0 bases, with 13 bases between the two germline ends. This CDR3 contains 16 residues. CDR1 SGDLS and CDR2 YYNGEE come from the germline V gene. The CDR3 nucleotides read TGTGCCAGCAGCCCGACCCGGGGGCCGAACACCGGGGAGCTGTTTTTT. Protein: CASSPTRGPNTGELFF.

As for this clone: Other nucleotide sequences from this sample produce the same CDR3. Written as DNA, the CDR3 is TGTGCCAGCAGCTTAGTGGGGGAGACCCAGTACTTC. Its protein product is CASSLVGETQYF. This chain uses TRBV7-9 with TRBJ2-5; D remains unclear. Trimming shortened V by 1 base and J by 5 bases, and 5 bases separated the two germline ends. Looked up from germline, CDR1 is SEHNR and CDR2 is FQNEAQ (reference sequence). The CDR3 extends over 12 amino acids.

The chain carries TRBV4-1 and TRBJ1-5, with D maybe TRBD1 (5 bases). The CDR3 length is 15 residues. Germline lookup yields CDR1 MGHRA and CDR2 YSYEKL. Trimming took off 4 bases at V and 1 base at J, with 11 bases between the two ends. The DNA for the CDR3 is TGCGCCAGCAGCCCAGACCGGGACAGCAATCAGCCCCAGCATTTT. Its translation: CASSPDRDSNQPQHF.

The CDR3 bases are TGTGCCAGCAGCTCTCTCCCCACTATAACCTACGAGCAGTACTTC. Translation: CASSSLPTITYEQYF. The chain couples TRBV5-6 to TRBJ2-7, with D unclear. Germline lookup yields CDR1 SGHDT and CDR2 YYEEEE. The CDR3 is 15 residues long. The germline V and J ends were trimmed by 3 bases and 2 bases, with 15 bases remaining between them.

This clone was observed a handful of times. J is TRBJ2-2 and V is TRBV9; TRBD2 aligns across 10 bases. The V segment lost 1 base and the J segment 6 bases; nucleotides outside the gene matches: 12. The CDR3 contains 18 residues. Germline V lookup: CDR1 SGDLS, CDR2 YYNGEE. The CDR3 here is CASSVLTSGETVAGELFF. The CDR3 nucleotides are TGTGCCAGCAGCGTACTTACTAGCGGGGAGACGGTGGCCGGGGAGCTGTTTTTT.

The chain has TRBV7-3 and TRBJ1-4; D gene uncertain. The CDR3 has 15 residues. In germline, CDR1 is SGHTA, CDR2 FQGTGA. V was trimmed by 5 bases and J by 2 bases, leaving 12 bases between them. As DNA, the CDR3 is TGTGCCAGCAGCCGGGTGGCAGTGACTAATGAAAAACTGTTTTTT. Its translation is CASSRVAVTNEKLFF.

The chain combines TRBV6-1 with TRBJ2-1, with 8 positions matching TRBD2. CDR1 is MNHNS, CDR2 SASEGT, per germline. The CDR3 runs to 20 residues. V lost 4 bases and J lost 0; bases outside the gene matches: 17. The CDR3: CASSGSSGPHRLSSYNEQFF. Here the CDR3 DNA reads TGTGCCAGCAGTGGGTCTAGCGGGCCGCATAGGCTGAGCTCCTACAATGAGCAGTTCTTC.

The chain joins TRBV6-6 to TRBJ1-1; 7 nucleotides match TRBD1. CDR1 MNHNY and CDR2 SVGAGI come from the germline V gene (reference sequence). Trimming removed 2 bases from V and 4 bases from J; junction bases left unmatched: 7. The CDR3 is 15 amino acids. The CDR3 protein is CASSYNLAGGTEAFF. The CDR3 nucleotides read TGTGCCAGCAGTTACAATTTGGCAGGGGGCACTGAAGCTTTCTTT.

The chain carries TRBV7-2 and TRBJ2-1; D gene ambiguous. The CDR3 loop spans 12 amino acids. V lost 7 bases to trimming and J lost 6 bases, with 10 bases between them. The germline gives CDR1 SGHTA, CDR2 FQGNSA. The DNA of the CDR3 is TGTGCCAGCACCCGTCCTACCAATGAGCAGTTCTTC. Its translation: CASTRPTNEQFF. Combining the CDR3 with reference TRBV7-2 and TRBJ2-1 gives the whole variable domain GAGVSQSPSNKVTEKGKDVELRCDPISGHTALYWYRQSLGQGLEFLIYFQGNSAPDKSGLPSDRFSAERTGGSVSTLTIQRTQQEDSAVYLCASTRPTNEQFFGPGTRLTVL.

The sample holds one count of this clone. The chain uses TRBV4-2 and TRBJ2-5; 9 nucleotides align to TRBD1. Trimming at V came to 0 bases and at J to 2 bases, leaving 4 bases not matched to a gene. In germline, CDR1 is LGHNA, CDR2 YNFKEQ. The CDR3 is made up of 16 amino acids. CDR3 DNA: TGTGCCAGCAGCCAAGACCCGGGACAGGGACAAGAGACCCAGTACTTC. Protein: CASSQDPGQGQETQYF.

The chain has TRBV5-1 and TRBJ1-6; D is ambiguous. CDR3 length: 15 residues. CDR1 is SGHRS, CDR2 YFSETQ, per germline. With 0 bases removed from V and 6 bases from J, the gap between germline ends came to 10 bases. In DNA form, the CDR3 reads TGCGCCAGCAGCTTGGACAAGCCTCCTAATTCACCCCTCCACTTT. This encodes CASSLDKPPNSPLHF.

In its sample, this clone was seen once. The CDR3 region is CASNPGDSTDTQYF. CDR3 DNA: TGTGCCAGCAACCCGGGGGATAGCACAGATACGCAGTATTTT. The rearrangement links TRBV11-2 to TRBJ2-3; tentatively, D is TRBD2 (6 bases). CDR1 and CDR2 from the germline V gene are SGHAT and FQNNGV. V was pared by 7 bases and J by 0 bases, with 11 bases between. The length of the CDR3 is 14 residues.

The chain joins TRBV30 to TRBJ1-2, with D possibly being TRBD1 (6 bases). Germline CDR1 reads GTSNPN; CDR2 reads SVGIG (reference sequence). The CDR3 loop spans 13 amino acids. With 2 bases removed from V and 8 bases from J, the gap between germline ends came to 15 bases. DNA of the CDR3: TGTGCCTGGAGTACCATGCCGGGGGCGGGCTACACCTTC. Its translation: CAWSTMPGAGYTF.

This rearrangement joins TRBV4-1 to TRBJ2-2, with 9 bases fitting TRBD2. Germline CDR1 is MGHRA and CDR2 is YSYEKL. The CDR3 is 16 residues long. Trimming at V came to 4 bases and at J to 4 bases, leaving 7 bases not matched to a gene. CDR3 DNA sequence: TGCGCCAGCAGCCGTAGCGGGGGAAGGTCCACCGGGGAGCTGTTTTTT. This sequence encodes CASSRSGGRSTGELFF.